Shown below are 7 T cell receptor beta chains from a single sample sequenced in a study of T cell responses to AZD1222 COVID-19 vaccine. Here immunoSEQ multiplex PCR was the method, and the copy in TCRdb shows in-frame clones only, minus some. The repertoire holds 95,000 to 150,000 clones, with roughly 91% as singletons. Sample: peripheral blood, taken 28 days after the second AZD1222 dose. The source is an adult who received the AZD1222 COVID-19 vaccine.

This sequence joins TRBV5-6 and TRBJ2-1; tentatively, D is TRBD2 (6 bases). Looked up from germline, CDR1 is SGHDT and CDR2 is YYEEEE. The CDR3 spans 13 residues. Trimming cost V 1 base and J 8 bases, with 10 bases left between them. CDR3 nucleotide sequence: TGTGCCAGCAGCTTGCGGGAGAGGGATGAGCAGTTCTTC. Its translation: CASSLRERDEQFF.

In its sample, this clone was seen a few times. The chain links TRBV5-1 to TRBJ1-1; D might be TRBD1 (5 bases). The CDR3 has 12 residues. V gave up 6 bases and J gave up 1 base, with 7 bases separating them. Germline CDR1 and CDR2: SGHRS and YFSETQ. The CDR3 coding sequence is TGCGCCAGCAATACAGGGAACACTGAAGCTTTCTTT. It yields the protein CASNTGNTEAFF.

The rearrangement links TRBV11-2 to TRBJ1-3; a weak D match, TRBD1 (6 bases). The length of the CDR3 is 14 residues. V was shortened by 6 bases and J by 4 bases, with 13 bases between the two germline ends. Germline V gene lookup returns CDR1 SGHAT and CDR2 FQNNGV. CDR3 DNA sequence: TGTGCCAGCAGATTACAGGGAGACGGAAACACCATATATTTT. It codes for CASRLQGDGNTIYF.

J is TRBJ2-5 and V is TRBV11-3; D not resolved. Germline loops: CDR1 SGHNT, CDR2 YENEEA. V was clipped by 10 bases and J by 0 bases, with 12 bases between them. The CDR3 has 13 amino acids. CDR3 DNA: TGTGCCACCCCAGAAGCGTACCAAGAGACCCAGTACTTC. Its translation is CATPEAYQETQYF.

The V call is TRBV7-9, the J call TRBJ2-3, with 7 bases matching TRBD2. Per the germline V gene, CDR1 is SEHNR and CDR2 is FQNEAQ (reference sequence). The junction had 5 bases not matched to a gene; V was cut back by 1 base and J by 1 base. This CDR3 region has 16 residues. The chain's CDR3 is CASSLGAGVGTDTQYF. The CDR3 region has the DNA TGTGCCAGCAGCTTAGGGGCGGGAGTCGGCACAGATACGCAGTATTTT.

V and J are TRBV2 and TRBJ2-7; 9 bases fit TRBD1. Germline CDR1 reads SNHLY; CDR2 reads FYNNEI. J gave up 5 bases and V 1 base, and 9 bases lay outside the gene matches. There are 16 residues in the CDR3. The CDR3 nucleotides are TGTGCCAGCAGTGAAGATGGGAGGACAGGGGCCCACGAGCAGTACTTC. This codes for CASSEDGRTGAHEQYF. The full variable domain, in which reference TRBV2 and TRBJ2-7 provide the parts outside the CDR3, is EPEVTQTPSHQVTQMGQEVILRCVPISNHLYFYWYRQILGQKVEFLVSFYNNEISEKSEIFDDQFSVERPDGSNFTLKIRSTKLEDSAMYFCASSEDGRTGAHEQYFGPGTRLTVT.

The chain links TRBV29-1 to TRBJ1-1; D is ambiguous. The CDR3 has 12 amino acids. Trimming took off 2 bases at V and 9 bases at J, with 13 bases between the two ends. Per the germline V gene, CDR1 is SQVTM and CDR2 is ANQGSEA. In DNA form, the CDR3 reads TGCAGCGTTGAAATACTAGAAGGTCAAGCTTTCTTT. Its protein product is CSVEILEGQAFF.